Shown below are 20 T cell receptor beta chains from a single sample sequenced in a study of cytomegalovirus exposure and HLA in healthy donors. This PCR relied on a set of 60 Vbeta primers and 13 Jbeta primers. Generated by immunoSEQ multiplex PCR, the TCRdb table keeps only in-frame clones and is missing some. Of around 140,000 clones listed, roughly 79% are singletons. Material for sequencing was PBMCs. These receptors all come from a middle-aged woman in good health and CMV-seronegative.

This chain connects TRBV19 to TRBJ2-6; tentatively, D is TRBD1 (6 bases). V lost 3 bases to trimming and J lost 3 bases, with 12 bases between them. From germline, CDR1 is LNHDA and CDR2 SQIVND (reference sequence). There are 16 residues in the CDR3. The CDR3 sequence: CASSIRAGVGANVLTF. The CDR3 DNA reads as TGTGCCAGTAGTATTCGTGCAGGGGTTGGGGCCAACGTCCTGACTTTC. The full variable domain, completed using reference TRBV19 and TRBJ2-6, is DGGITQSPKYLFRKEGQNVTLSCEQNLNHDAMYWYRQDPGQGLRLIYYSQIVNDFQKGDIAEGYSVSREKKESFPLTVTSAQKNPTAFYLCASSIRAGVGANVLTFGAGSRLTVL.

V and J are TRBV7-9 and TRBJ1-1; 7 bases match TRBD1. CDR3 length equals 14 residues. CDR1 and CDR2 from the germline V gene are SEHNR and FQNEAQ (reference sequence). V shed 5 bases, J shed 7 bases, and the junction held 10 bases outside the gene matches. CDR3 nucleotide sequence: TGTGCCAGCAGCAGATCGACAGGGAATTATGAAGCTTTCTTT. It specifies CASSRSTGNYEAFF.

The J gene is TRBJ2-1, the V gene TRBV5-1; 8 nucleotides line up with TRBD2. The V gene end was trimmed by 2 bases and the J gene end by 8 bases; junction bases not matched to a gene: 9. This CDR3 is 15 amino acids long. Germline loops: CDR1 SGHRS, CDR2 YFSETQ. CDR3 in DNA: TGCGCCAGCAGCTTTGCGGGGGGCCTTGGGGATGAGCAGTTCTTC. It encodes CASSFAGGLGDEQFF.

This chain joins TRBV18 and TRBJ1-4; 7 bases are shared with TRBD1. The CDR3 consists of 16 residues. The germline gives CDR1 KGHSH, CDR2 LQKENI. J was trimmed by 3 bases and V by 3 bases; bases with no gene match: 7. The CDR3: CASSPSQQGANEKLFF. The DNA for the CDR3 is TGTGCCAGCTCACCCTCCCAGCAGGGGGCTAATGAAAAACTGTTTTTT. The entire variable domain, with the rest obtained from reference TRBV18 and TRBJ1-4, is as follows: NAGVMQNPRHLVRRRGQEARLRCSPMKGHSHVYWYRQLPEEGLKFMVYLQKENIIDESGMPKERFSAEFPKEGPSILRIQQVVRGDSAAYFCASSPSQQGANEKLFFGSGTQLSVL.

The rearrangement links TRBV6-1 to TRBJ1-3; 9 bases are a match to TRBD1. The germline CDR1 and CDR2 sequences are MNHNS and SASEGT. V shed 10 bases and J 4 bases; nucleotides not matched to a gene: 11. This CDR3 is 15 amino acids long. CDR3 coding DNA: TGTGCCACAACACAGGGGGCCGGATCCGGAAACACCATATATTTT. Protein sequence: CATTQGAGSGNTIYF.

The chain recombines TRBV7-2 with TRBJ2-1, with a possible D match to TRBD2 (7 bases). Germline CDR1 is SGHTA and CDR2 is FQGNSA. With 1 base removed from V and 1 base from J, the gap between germline ends came to 20 bases. There are 19 residues in the CDR3. The CDR3 nucleotides read TGTGCCAGCAGCTTAGACACGGGGGGCGTCCCCTCATCCTACAATGAGCAGTTCTTC. It is translated as CASSLDTGGVPSSYNEQFF.

The V gene is TRBV10-3, the J gene TRBJ1-1; D unclear. V shed 7 bases and J shed 1 base, with 10 bases lying between them. CDR1 and CDR2 from the germline V gene are ENHRY and SYGVKD. The CDR3 runs 13 residues. The CDR3 coding sequence is TGTGCCATCAAGGAGGTCAAGAACACTGAAGCTTTCTTT. This codes for CAIKEVKNTEAFF.

This chain links TRBV5-1 with TRBJ2-2; unclear D gene. The V gene lost 2 bases and the J gene lost 1 base, with 9 bases spanning the gap. Germline CDR1 and CDR2: SGHRS and YFSETQ. There are 15 residues in the CDR3. CDR3 protein: CASSFVAGNTGELFF. The CDR3 DNA reads as TGCGCCAGCAGCTTCGTGGCAGGGAACACCGGGGAGCTGTTTTTT.

This sequence joins TRBV4-1 and TRBJ2-7, with TRBD1 matching 7 bases. Losses at the gene ends were 0 bases for V and 3 bases for J; bases not matched to a gene: 11. CDR1 is MGHRA and CDR2 is YSYEKL in the germline V gene. CDR3 length: 17 residues. DNA of the CDR3: TGCGCCAGCAGCCAAGATCCGTCCGGGACAGATTACTACGAGCAGTACTTC. As protein: CASSQDPSGTDYYEQYF.

This chain connects TRBV6-1 to TRBJ1-1; possible D gene TRBD1, 6 bases. V was cut by 6 bases and J by 6 bases, with 20 bases left in between. Per germline, CDR1 MNHNS and CDR2 SASEGT. The CDR3 consists of 15 residues. This CDR3 reads CASSGNIQGSAEAFF. CDR3 bases: TGTGCCAGCAGCGGAAATATCCAGGGGTCGGCTGAAGCTTTCTTT.

This rearrangement joins TRBV28 to TRBJ1-1; no reliable D call. The V and J ends lost 7 bases and 8 bases respectively, with 11 bases between them. Looked up from germline, CDR1 is MDHEN and CDR2 is SYDVKM. The CDR3 sequence is 11 residues long. The CDR3 is CASTLGSEAFF. The DNA for the CDR3 is TGTGCCAGCACCCTCGGGTCGGAAGCTTTCTTT. Supplemented by reference TRBV28 and TRBJ1-1, the full variable domain reads DVKVTQSSRYLVKRTGEKVFLECVQDMDHENMFWYRQDPGLGLRLIYFSYDVKMKEKGDIPEGYSVSREKKERFSLILESASTNQTSMYLCASTLGSEAFFGQGTRLTVV.

J is TRBJ2-7 and V is TRBV5-1; a possible D gene is TRBD2 (5 bases). The germline V and J ends were trimmed by 2 bases and 2 bases, with 14 bases remaining between them. This CDR3 is 15 amino acids long. CDR1 and CDR2 from the germline V gene are SGHRS and YFSETQ. The CDR3 sequence is CASSLGGSQAYEQYF. DNA of the CDR3: TGCGCCAGCAGCTTAGGAGGAAGCCAAGCCTACGAGCAGTACTTC.

The V call is TRBV10-2, the J call TRBJ1-2, with D tentatively TRBD1 (6 bases). Germline-derived CDR1 and CDR2 are WSHSY and SAAADI. V lost 2 bases to trimming and J lost 3 bases, with 7 bases between them. The CDR3 consists of 13 residues. CDR3 DNA: TGCGCCAGCAGTGAGGGACAGCACTATGGCTACACCTTC. Protein sequence: CASSEGQHYGYTF.

This sequence joins TRBV7-8 and TRBJ1-3; no definite D call. The CDR3 covers 15 residues. The V end was cut by 3 bases, the J end by 4 bases, with 13 bases between. Germline V gene data show CDR1 as SGHVS and CDR2 as FQNEAQ. CDR3: CASSFGRVKGNTIYF. The CDR3, as DNA: TGTGCCAGCAGCTTCGGTCGAGTTAAAGGAAACACCATATATTTT.

The genes are TRBV6-5 and TRBJ1-4; 8 nucleotides match TRBD1. There are 14 residues in the CDR3. Germline CDR1 and CDR2: MNHEY and SVGAGI. J lost 5 bases, V lost 8 bases, and 7 bases had no gene match. DNA of the CDR3: TGTGCCAGCGGTAGGGACAGGCAAAATGAAAAACTGTTTTTT. This encodes CASGRDRQNEKLFF.

This chain uses TRBV19 with TRBJ2-7, with TRBD1 identical over 10 bases. CDR3 length equals 15 residues. With 4 bases clipped from V and 4 bases from J, the junction kept 7 bases outside the gene matches. The germline CDR1 and CDR2 sequences are LNHDA and SQIVND (reference sequence). The chain's CDR3 is CASSTPGQGIYEQYF. CDR3 nucleotides: TGTGCCAGTAGTACGCCGGGACAGGGGATTTACGAGCAGTACTTC.

The chain couples TRBV6-1 to TRBJ1-5, with unresolved D. Per germline, CDR1 MNHNS and CDR2 SASEGT. The V end was cut by 7 bases, the J end by 6 bases, with 16 bases between. The CDR3 length is 14 residues. The CDR3 loop reads CASTFAPRSQPQHF. The CDR3 DNA is TGTGCCAGCACCTTCGCCCCCCGGAGTCAGCCCCAGCATTTT.

CDR3 bases: TGCGCCAGCAGCTTGAGGACTAGCGGGGGATACAATGAGCAGTTCTTC. It codes for CASSLRTSGGYNEQFF. The V call is TRBV5-1, the J call TRBJ2-1, with 13 bases fitting TRBD2. J lost 4 bases, V lost 1 base, and 2 bases had no gene match. Per the germline V gene, CDR1 is SGHRS and CDR2 is YFSETQ. The length of the CDR3 is 16 residues.

The chain recombines TRBV7-2 with TRBJ2-5, with TRBD2 identical over 10 bases. With the DNA end fitting TRBJ2-7 better, the J assignment may be wrong. Germline-derived CDR1 and CDR2 are SGHTA and FQGNSA. This CDR3 has 14 residues. CDR3 sequence: CASSWSGGDGEQYF. The CDR3 bases are TGTGCCAGCAGCTGGAGCGGGGGGGACGGCGAGCAGTACTTC.

The genes are TRBV5-4 and TRBJ2-3; D is ambiguous. Trimming stripped 0 bases from V and 3 bases from J, with 8 bases between. CDR3 length equals 14 residues. CDR1 and CDR2 (germline): SGHNT, YYREEE (reference sequence). The CDR3 coding sequence is TGTGCCAGCAGCTTGGTATCCCCTACAGATACGCAGTATTTT. Translated: CASSLVSPTDTQYF.